These T cell receptor beta chains were read from a single sample in a study of blood T cell repertoires in COVID-19. Some clones are missing from TCRdb's copy, which holds only in-frame ones; the method was immunoSEQ multiplex PCR. The data contain fewer than 250,000 clones, about 82% of them singletons. The sample consisted of peripheral blood. The source of these receptors is a woman older than 75 with acute or convalescent COVID-19. Each CDR3 is given without its conserved first and last residue.

TRBJ2-1	15	TRBV3-1/TRBV3-2	ASMPNVLRGSYNEQF
TRBJ2-7	12	TRBV10-1	ASSESGTLYEQY
TRBJ1-2	14	TRBV19	ASSTTVRTVTHGYT
TRBJ1-2	11	TRBV10-3	ATQDGRENGYT
TRBJ1-2	13	TRBV7-2	ASSFRDTNNYGYT
TRBJ2-7	16	TRBV13	ASSLGLSPLAGGNEQY
TRBJ2-5	13	TRBV18	ASSQQGGGQETQY
TRBJ2-1	13	TRBV4-1	ASSPRERERNEQF
TRBJ2-1	14	TRBV7-9	ASSLFQMTAYNEQF
TRBJ2-5	17	TRBV18	ASSPYAERELKIKETQY
TRBJ2-7	13	TRBV2	ASSDRTGTVMKQY
TRBJ1-1	15	TRBV18	ASSSMPTDRLGTEAF
TRBJ1-1	15	TRBV7-8	ASLENLPGQANTEAF
TRBJ2-3	14	TRBV5-4	ASSSDFDLSTDTQY
TRBJ2-3	16	TRBV6-7	ATHGTWGGNPPTDTQY
TRBJ2-5	13	TRBV4-3	ASSQMLAGRETQY
TRBJ1-1	12	TRBV6-5	ASSYLQGGGEAF
TRBJ2-5	11	TRBV19	ASSLSQGETQY
TRBJ1-5	12	TRBV18	ASSPTGGSQPQH
TRBJ1-1	15	TRBV4-1	ASSQLRGGHKNTEAF
TRBJ1-5	14	TRBV21-1	ASSKGSGHGNQPQH
TRBJ1-1	16	TRBV11-3	ASSLPPPGTGGNTEAF
TRBJ2-2	12	TRBV27	ASSRQGEIGELF
TRBJ2-3	11	TRBV18	ASSPLETDTQY
TRBJ1-1	11	TRBV3-1/TRBV3-2	ASSQAGNTEAF
TRBJ2-5	12	TRBV6-5	ASSYAGYQETQY
TRBJ1-6	13	TRBV14	ASSQTGVGRSPLH